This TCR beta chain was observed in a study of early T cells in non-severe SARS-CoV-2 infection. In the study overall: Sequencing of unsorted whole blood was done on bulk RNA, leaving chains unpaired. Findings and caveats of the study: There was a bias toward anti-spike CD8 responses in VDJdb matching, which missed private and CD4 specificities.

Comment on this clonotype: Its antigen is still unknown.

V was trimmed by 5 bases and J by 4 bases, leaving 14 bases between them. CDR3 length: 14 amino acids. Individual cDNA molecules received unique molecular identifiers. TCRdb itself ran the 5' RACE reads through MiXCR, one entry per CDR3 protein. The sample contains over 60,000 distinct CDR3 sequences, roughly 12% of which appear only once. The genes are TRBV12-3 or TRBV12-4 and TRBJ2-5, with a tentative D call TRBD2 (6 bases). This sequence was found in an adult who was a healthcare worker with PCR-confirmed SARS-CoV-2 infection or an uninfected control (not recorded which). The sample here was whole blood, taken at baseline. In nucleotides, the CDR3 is TGTGCCAGCAGTCCCCCGGTTAGCGGAGAGACCCAGTACTTC. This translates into CASSPPVSGETQYF.